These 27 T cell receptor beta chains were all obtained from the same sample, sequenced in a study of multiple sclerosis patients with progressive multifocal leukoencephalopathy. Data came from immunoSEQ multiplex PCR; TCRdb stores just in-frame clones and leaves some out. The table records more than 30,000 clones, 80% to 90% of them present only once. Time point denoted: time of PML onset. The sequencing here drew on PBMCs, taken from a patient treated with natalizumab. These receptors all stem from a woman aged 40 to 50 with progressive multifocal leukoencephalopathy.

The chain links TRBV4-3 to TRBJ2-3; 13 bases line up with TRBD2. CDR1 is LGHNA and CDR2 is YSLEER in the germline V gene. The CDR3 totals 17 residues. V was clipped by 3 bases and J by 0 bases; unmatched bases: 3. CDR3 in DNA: TGCGCCAGCAGCCACTCGACTAGCGGGGGGAGCACAGATACGCAGTATTTT. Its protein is CASSHSTSGGSTDTQYF.

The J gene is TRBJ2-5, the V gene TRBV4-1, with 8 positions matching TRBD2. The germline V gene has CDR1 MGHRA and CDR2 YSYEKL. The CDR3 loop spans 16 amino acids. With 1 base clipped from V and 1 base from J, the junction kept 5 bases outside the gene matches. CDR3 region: CASSQGLAGLQETQYF. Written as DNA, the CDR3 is TGCGCCAGCAGCCAAGGGCTAGCGGGCCTCCAAGAGACCCAGTACTTC.

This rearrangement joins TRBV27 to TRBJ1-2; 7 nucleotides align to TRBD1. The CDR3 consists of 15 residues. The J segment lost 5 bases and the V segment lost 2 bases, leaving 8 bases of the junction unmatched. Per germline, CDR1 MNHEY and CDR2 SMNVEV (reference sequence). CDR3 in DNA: TGTGCCAGCAGTTTAGGGGGACAGCAAACTTATGGCTACACCTTC. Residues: CASSLGGQQTYGYTF.

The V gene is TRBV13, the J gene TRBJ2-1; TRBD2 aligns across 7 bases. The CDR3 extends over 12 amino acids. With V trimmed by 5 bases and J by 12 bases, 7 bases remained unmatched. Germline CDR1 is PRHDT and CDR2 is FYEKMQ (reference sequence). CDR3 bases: TGTGCCAGCAGCCCCGGCCCGGGAGGGCAGTTCTTC. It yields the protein CASSPGPGGQFF.

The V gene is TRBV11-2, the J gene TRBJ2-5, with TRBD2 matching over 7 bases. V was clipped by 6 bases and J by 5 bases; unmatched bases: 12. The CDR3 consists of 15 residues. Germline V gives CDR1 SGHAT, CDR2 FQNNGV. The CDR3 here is CASRSKDQRGETQYF. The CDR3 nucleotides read TGTGCCAGCAGGTCGAAGGACCAGCGGGGCGAGACCCAGTACTTC.

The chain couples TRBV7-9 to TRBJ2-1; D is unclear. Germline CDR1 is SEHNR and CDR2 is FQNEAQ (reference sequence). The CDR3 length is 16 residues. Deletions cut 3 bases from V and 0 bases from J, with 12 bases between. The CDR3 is CASSFGLRGSYNEQFF. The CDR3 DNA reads TGTGCCAGCAGCTTCGGTTTGCGCGGCTCCTACAATGAGCAGTTCTTC.

DNA of the CDR3: TGTGCCAGCCGCACCCCCGCCGGACTACCGGCCGGGGAGCTGTTTTTT. Translated: CASRTPAGLPAGELFF. The chain recombines TRBV28 with TRBJ2-2; D is possibly TRBD2 (6 bases). From germline, CDR1 is MDHEN and CDR2 SYDVKM. The CDR3 sequence is 16 residues long. V was trimmed by 8 bases and J by 6 bases, leaving 22 bases between them.

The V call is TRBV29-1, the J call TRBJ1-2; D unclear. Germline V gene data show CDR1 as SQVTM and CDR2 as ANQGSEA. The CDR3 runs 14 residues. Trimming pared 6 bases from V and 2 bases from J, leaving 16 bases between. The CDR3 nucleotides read TGCAGCGTCGGCGACGGGGAAAAGAACTATGGCTACACCTTC. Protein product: CSVGDGEKNYGYTF.

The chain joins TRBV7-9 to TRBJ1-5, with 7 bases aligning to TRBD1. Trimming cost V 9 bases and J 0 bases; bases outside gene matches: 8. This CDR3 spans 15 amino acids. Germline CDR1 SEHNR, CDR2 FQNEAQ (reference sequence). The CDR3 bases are TGTGCCAGTTCCAGGGGGGAGGGTAGCAATCAGCCCCAGCATTTT. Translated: CASSRGEGSNQPQHF.

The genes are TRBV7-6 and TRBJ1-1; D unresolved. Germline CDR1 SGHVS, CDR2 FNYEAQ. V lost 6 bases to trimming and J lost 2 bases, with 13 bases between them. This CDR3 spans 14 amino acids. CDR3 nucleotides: TGTGCCAGCAGGCCTTGGACGGCCAACACTGAAGCTTTCTTT. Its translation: CASRPWTANTEAFF.

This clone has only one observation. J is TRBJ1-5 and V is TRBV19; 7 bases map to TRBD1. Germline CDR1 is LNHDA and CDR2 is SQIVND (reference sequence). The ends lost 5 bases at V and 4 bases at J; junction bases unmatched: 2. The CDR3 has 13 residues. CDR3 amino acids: CASSPGQNQPQHF. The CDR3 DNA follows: TGTGCCAGTAGTCCGGGACAGAATCAGCCCCAGCATTTT.

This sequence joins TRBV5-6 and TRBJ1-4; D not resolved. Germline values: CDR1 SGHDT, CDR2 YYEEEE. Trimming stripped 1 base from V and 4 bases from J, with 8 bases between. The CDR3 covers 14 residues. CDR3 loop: CASSLQGFNEKLFF. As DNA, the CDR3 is TGTGCCAGCAGCTTGCAAGGTTTTAATGAAAAACTGTTTTTT.

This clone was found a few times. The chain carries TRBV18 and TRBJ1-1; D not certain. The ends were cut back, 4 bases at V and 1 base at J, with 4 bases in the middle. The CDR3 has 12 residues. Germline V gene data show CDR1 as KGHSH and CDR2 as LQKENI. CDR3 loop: CASSRENTEAFF. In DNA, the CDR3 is TGTGCCAGCTCACGAGAGAACACTGAAGCTTTCTTT.

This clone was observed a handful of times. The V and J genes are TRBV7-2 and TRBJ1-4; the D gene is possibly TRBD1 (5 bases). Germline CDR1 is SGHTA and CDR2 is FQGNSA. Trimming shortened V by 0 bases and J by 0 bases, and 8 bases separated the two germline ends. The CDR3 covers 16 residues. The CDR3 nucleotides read TGTGCCAGCAGCTTAGCGGGGGTAGCAACTAATGAAAAACTGTTTTTT. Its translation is CASSLAGVATNEKLFF.

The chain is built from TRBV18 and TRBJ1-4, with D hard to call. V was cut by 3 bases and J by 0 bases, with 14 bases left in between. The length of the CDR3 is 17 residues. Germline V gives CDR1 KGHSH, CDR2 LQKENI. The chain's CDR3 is CASSPFSPGATNEKLFF. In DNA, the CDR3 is TGTGCCAGCTCACCTTTTTCCCCCGGGGCAACTAATGAAAAACTGTTTTTT. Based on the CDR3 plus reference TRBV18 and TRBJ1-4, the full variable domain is NAGVMQNPRHLVRRRGQEARLRCSPMKGHSHVYWYRQLPEEGLKFMVYLQKENIIDESGMPKERFSAEFPKEGPSILRIQQVVRGDSAAYFCASSPFSPGATNEKLFFGSGTQLSVL.

CDR3 nucleotide sequence: TGCGCCAGCAGCTTGGAAAGTTATCAGGGGGTAGCTTTCTTT. Translating gives CASSLESYQGVAFF. The rearrangement links TRBV5-1 to TRBJ1-1; 7 positions match TRBD1. From germline, CDR1 is SGHRS and CDR2 YFSETQ. This CDR3 is built from 14 residues. With 0 bases clipped from V and 10 bases from J, the junction kept 9 bases outside the gene matches.

CDR3 in DNA: TGTGCCAGCAAAGGCCGGAGGGGCCAAAGTCAGCCCCAGCATTTT. As protein: CASKGRRGQSQPQHF. This chain uses TRBV2 with TRBJ1-5, with D perhaps matching TRBD1 (5 bases). V lost 7 bases and J lost 6, with 19 bases in between. Germline loops: CDR1 SNHLY, CDR2 FYNNEI. This CDR3 contains 15 residues. Full variable domain (rest looked up from reference TRBV2 and TRBJ1-5): EPEVTQTPSHQVTQMGQEVILRCVPISNHLYFYWYRQILGQKVEFLVSFYNNEISEKSEIFDDQFSVERPDGSNFTLKIRSTKLEDSAMYFCASKGRRGQSQPQHFGDGTRLSIL.

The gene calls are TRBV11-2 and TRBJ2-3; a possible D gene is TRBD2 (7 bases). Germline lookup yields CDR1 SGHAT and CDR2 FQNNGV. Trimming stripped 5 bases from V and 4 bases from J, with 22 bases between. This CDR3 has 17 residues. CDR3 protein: CASSPLGGAGRADTQYF. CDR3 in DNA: TGTGCCAGCAGCCCCCTAGGGGGAGCGGGGAGAGCAGATACGCAGTATTTT.

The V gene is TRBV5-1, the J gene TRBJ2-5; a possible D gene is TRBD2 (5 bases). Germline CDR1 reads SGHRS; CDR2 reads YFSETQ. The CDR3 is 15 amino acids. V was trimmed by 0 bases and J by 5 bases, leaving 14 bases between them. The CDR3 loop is CASSLGGSQRETQYF. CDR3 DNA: TGCGCCAGCAGCTTGGGAGGGTCGCAAAGGGAGACCCAGTACTTC.

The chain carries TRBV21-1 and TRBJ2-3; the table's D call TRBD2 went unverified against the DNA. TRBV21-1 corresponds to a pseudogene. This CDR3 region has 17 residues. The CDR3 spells CASSKVRASGSFNTQYF. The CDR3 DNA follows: TGTGCCAGCAGCAAAGTTCGCGCTAGCGGGAGCTTCAATACGCAGTATTTT.

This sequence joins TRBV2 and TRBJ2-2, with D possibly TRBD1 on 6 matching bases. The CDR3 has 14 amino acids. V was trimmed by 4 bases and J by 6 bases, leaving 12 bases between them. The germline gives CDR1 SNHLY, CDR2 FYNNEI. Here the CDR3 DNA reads TGTGCCAGCAGTGTCGACAGGTGGGCCGGGGAGCTGTTTTTT. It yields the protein CASSVDRWAGELFF.

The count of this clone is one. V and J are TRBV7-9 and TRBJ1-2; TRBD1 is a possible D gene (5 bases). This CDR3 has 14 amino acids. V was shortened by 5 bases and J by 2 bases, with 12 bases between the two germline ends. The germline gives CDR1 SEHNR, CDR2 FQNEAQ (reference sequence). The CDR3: CASSLLGENYGYTF. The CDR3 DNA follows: TGTGCCAGCAGCCTCCTGGGGGAAAACTATGGCTACACCTTC. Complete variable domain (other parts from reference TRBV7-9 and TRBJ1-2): DTGVSQNPRHKITKRGQNVTFRCDPISEHNRLYWYRQTLGQGPEFLTYFQNEAQLEKSRLLSDRFSAERPKGSFSTLEIQRTEQGDSAMYLCASSLLGENYGYTFGSGTRLTVV.

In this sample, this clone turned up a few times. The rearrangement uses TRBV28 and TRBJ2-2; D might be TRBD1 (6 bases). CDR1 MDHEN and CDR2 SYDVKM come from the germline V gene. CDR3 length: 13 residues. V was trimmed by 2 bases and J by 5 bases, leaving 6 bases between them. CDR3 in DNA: TGTGCCAGCAGTTTAAGGGGGACCGGGGAGCTGTTTTTT. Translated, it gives CASSLRGTGELFF.

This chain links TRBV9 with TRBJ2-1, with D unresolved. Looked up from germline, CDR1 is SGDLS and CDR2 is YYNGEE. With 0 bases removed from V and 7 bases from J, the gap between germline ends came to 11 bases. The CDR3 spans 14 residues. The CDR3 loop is CASSVVAGTNEQFF. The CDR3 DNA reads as TGTGCCAGCAGCGTAGTGGCCGGTACGAATGAGCAGTTCTTC.

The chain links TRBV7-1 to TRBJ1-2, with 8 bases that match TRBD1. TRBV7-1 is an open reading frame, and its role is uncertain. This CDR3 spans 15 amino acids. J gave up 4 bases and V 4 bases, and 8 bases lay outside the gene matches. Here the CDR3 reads CASSLPGGTGYGYTF. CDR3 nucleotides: TGTGCCAGCAGCTTACCCGGGGGGACAGGCTATGGCTACACCTTC.

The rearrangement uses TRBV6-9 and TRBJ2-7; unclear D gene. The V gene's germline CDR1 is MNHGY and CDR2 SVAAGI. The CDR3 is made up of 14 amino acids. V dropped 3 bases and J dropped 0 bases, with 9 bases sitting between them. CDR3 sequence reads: CASSYADNSYEQYF. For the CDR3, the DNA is TGTGCCAGCAGTTACGCCGACAACTCCTACGAGCAGTACTTC.

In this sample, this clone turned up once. CDR3 region: CSASSPDTQYF. CDR3 in DNA: TGCAGTGCTAGTTCGCCAGATACGCAGTATTTT. This chain uses TRBV20-1 with TRBJ2-3, with D unresolved. This CDR3 contains 11 residues. Germline CDR1 is DFQATT and CDR2 is SNEGSKA (reference sequence). V was cut by 3 bases and J by 4 bases, with 5 bases left in between.